Below are 15 T cell receptor beta chains sequenced from a single sample in a study of blood T cell repertoires in COVID-19. Produced via immunoSEQ multiplex PCR; TCRdb's table is partial and in-frame only. The top ten clones hold approximately 3.9% of a sample with about 120,000 clones, around 81% of them seen once. Sequenced input: peripheral blood. The receptors were sampled from a woman between 50 and 59 years old with acute or convalescent COVID-19.

The rearrangement links TRBV25-1 to TRBJ2-7; TRBD2 might be the D (5 bases). The CDR3 extends over 14 amino acids. V dropped 1 base and J dropped 1 base, with 8 bases sitting between them. CDR1 and CDR2 from the germline V gene are MGHDK and SYGVNS. CDR3 protein: CASSESRGSYEQYF. The CDR3 DNA reads as TGTGCCAGCAGTGAATCTCGGGGATCCTACGAGCAGTACTTC.

The chain is built from TRBV20-1 and TRBJ1-4; a weak D match, TRBD1 (5 bases). This CDR3 comprises 12 residues. The V gene's germline CDR1 is DFQATT and CDR2 SNEGSKA (reference sequence). V was trimmed by 3 bases and J by 7 bases, leaving 9 bases between them. The CDR3 region has the DNA TGCAGTGCTAGTCGGAGGGGTGAAAAACTGTTTTTT. It encodes CSASRRGEKLFF.

This sequence joins TRBV5-1 and TRBJ2-1; TRBD1 agrees at 7 bases. The CDR3 covers 16 residues. Germline V gene data show CDR1 as SGHRS and CDR2 as YFSETQ. V was pared by 4 bases and J by 0 bases, with 7 bases of the junction left unmatched. This chain's CDR3 is CASSPGTASSYNEQFF. CDR3 in DNA: TGCGCCAGCAGCCCCGGGACAGCTAGCTCCTACAATGAGCAGTTCTTC.

CDR3 residues: CASSKSGQLNYGYTF. The CDR3 DNA reads TGTGCCAGCAGCAAATCCGGACAGCTTAACTATGGCTACACCTTC. The chain joins TRBV6-5 to TRBJ1-2; weak D call: TRBD1 (6 bases). The CDR3 spans 15 residues. Per germline, CDR1 MNHEY and CDR2 SVGAGI. V was cut by 6 bases and J by 1 base, with 15 bases left in between.

This clone was observed a few times. The J gene is TRBJ2-2, the V gene TRBV7-8, with TRBD2 matching 8 bases. Germline V gives CDR1 SGHVS, CDR2 FQNEAQ. The V segment lost 5 bases and the J segment 10 bases; nucleotides outside the gene matches: 9. CDR3 size: 14 residues. The CDR3 here is CASSLGSGSAELFF. The CDR3 nucleotides read TGTGCCAGCAGCCTGGGGAGCGGGAGTGCGGAGCTGTTTTTT.

This rearrangement joins TRBV29-1 to TRBJ1-4, with 8 positions matching TRBD1. This CDR3 is 13 amino acids long. V lost 1 base to trimming and J lost 8 bases; unmatched junction nucleotides: 3. CDR1 and CDR2 from the germline V gene are SQVTM and ANQGSEA. The CDR3 DNA reads TGCAGCGTTGAAGGGGGGACAGGAGAAAAACTGTTTTTT. Its translation is CSVEGGTGEKLFF.

The chain recombines TRBV14 with TRBJ2-6; TRBD1 aligns across 8 bases. V dropped 4 bases and J dropped 0; count of bases not matched to a gene: 11. The CDR3 sequence is 19 residues long. The germline CDR1 and CDR2 sequences are SGHDN and FVKESK. CDR3 coding DNA: TGTGCCAGCAGCCCCACGCCAGGGGGCCCACCCTCTGGGGCCAACGTCCTGACTTTC. Translating it yields CASSPTPGGPPSGANVLTF.

This rearrangement joins TRBV19 to TRBJ1-4, with no clear D. The germline V and J ends were trimmed by 4 bases and 11 bases, with 11 bases remaining between them. Germline CDR1 LNHDA, CDR2 SQIVND (reference sequence). The CDR3 loop spans 12 amino acids. This chain's CDR3 is CASSNIGAKLFF. The CDR3 DNA reads TGTGCCAGTAGTAATATCGGAGCCAAACTGTTTTTT.

The chain is built from TRBV19 and TRBJ1-1, with D uncertain. Trimming removed 6 bases from V and 1 base from J, with 12 bases in between. The CDR3 runs to 14 residues. Germline lookup yields CDR1 LNHDA and CDR2 SQIVND (reference sequence). This CDR3 is CASRMWERNTEAFF. The CDR3 DNA is TGTGCCAGTAGGATGTGGGAGAGGAACACTGAAGCTTTCTTT.

The chain has TRBV28 and TRBJ2-7; 8 bases fit TRBD1. V was clipped by 7 bases and J by 6 bases; unmatched bases: 14. Per germline, CDR1 MDHEN and CDR2 SYDVKM. CDR3 size: 15 residues. In DNA, the CDR3 is TGTGCCAGCATGGGACCGGGACAGGCAAGTTTCGAGCAGTACTTC. Amino acid sequence: CASMGPGQASFEQYF.

The rearrangement joins TRBV11-3 to TRBJ2-2; D not certain. Germline CDR1 reads SGHNT; CDR2 reads YENEEA. The CDR3 is 13 amino acids. Between the trimmed V and J ends, which lost 5 bases and 6 bases, there was a span of 10 bases. The CDR3 reads CASSRGVSGELFF. As DNA, the CDR3 is TGTGCCAGCAGCCGAGGTGTCTCCGGGGAGCTGTTTTTT.

The chain is built from TRBV4-1 and TRBJ2-1; possibly TRBD2 for D (6 bases). Trimming pared 0 bases from V and 3 bases from J, leaving 9 bases between. CDR3 size: 15 residues. Looked up from germline, CDR1 is MGHRA and CDR2 is YSYEKL. The chain's CDR3 is CASSQDPGVYNEQFF. The DNA of the CDR3 is TGCGCCAGCAGCCAAGATCCGGGGGTCTACAATGAGCAGTTCTTC.

The chain recombines TRBV12-5 with TRBJ1-6; TRBD1 matches at 9 bases. The CDR3 totals 19 residues. Trimming cost V 0 bases and J 6 bases; bases outside gene matches: 12. Germline CDR1 LGHNT, CDR2 FRNRAP. In DNA form, the CDR3 reads TGTGCTAGTGGTTTGGTACTCGGGAGACAGGGGGACTTTAATTCACCCCTCCACTTT. Protein: CASGLVLGRQGDFNSPLHF.

This clone was seen once. The chain joins TRBV2 to TRBJ2-1; 8 positions match TRBD2. The CDR3 length is 14 residues. The trim removed 4 bases at V and 2 bases at J, leaving 1 base unmatched. In germline, CDR1 is SNHLY, CDR2 FYNNEI. CDR3 amino acids: CASSGGLAYNEQFF. CDR3 DNA sequence: TGTGCCAGCAGTGGGGGACTAGCCTACAATGAGCAGTTCTTC.

The chain is built from TRBV18 and TRBJ1-5, with unresolved D. Germline V CDR1 and CDR2: KGHSH, LQKENI. V lost 2 bases and J lost 1, with 12 bases in between. This CDR3 region has 16 residues. CDR3 sequence reads: CASSPTTGSSNQPQHF. The CDR3 DNA reads as TGTGCCAGCTCACCAACGACGGGATCGAGCAATCAGCCCCAGCATTTT.